This is a list of T cell receptor beta chains from one sample in a study of blood T cell repertoires in COVID-19. Here immunoSEQ multiplex PCR was the method, and the copy in TCRdb shows in-frame clones only, minus some. This sample has 40,000 or so clones; 85% occur once, and the top ten carry about 4%. The sample taken for sequencing was peripheral blood. Receptors were obtained from a man in his sixties with acute or convalescent COVID-19. CDR3s include the opening cysteine and the closing phenylalanine or tryptophan.

V: TRBV4-1
J: TRBJ1-1
CDR3: CASSHLARDRGMNTEAFF

V: TRBV30
J: TRBJ1-5
CDR3: CAWSRGSNQPQHF

V: TRBV2
J: TRBJ2-3
CDR3: CASKIGQVSDTQYF

V: TRBV5-6
J: TRBJ1-2
CDR3: CASSFVEGDPLDGYTF

V: TRBV29-1
J: TRBJ2-3
CDR3: CSVEALSPDTQYF

V: TRBV7-9
J: TRBJ1-2
CDR3: CASSLGDNGYTF

V: TRBV28
J: TRBJ2-3
CDR3: CATGRGVATDTQYF

V: TRBV9
J: TRBJ2-2
CDR3: CASRGGQGLTGELFF

V: TRBV7-3
J: TRBJ1-1
CDR3: CASSQNERTEAFF

V: TRBV6-2/TRBV6-3
J: TRBJ2-2
CDR3: CASSYPAGELFF

V: TRBV27
J: TRBJ1-1
CDR3: CASSLSTGRRGTEAFF

V: TRBV6-5
J: TRBJ2-7
CDR3: CASSYRGQTYEQYF

V: TRBV3-1/TRBV3-2
J: TRBJ1-1
CDR3: CASSHNQGGTEAFF

V: TRBV3-1/TRBV3-2
J: TRBJ2-7
CDR3: CASSQSRMGYEQYF

V: TRBV19
J: TRBJ1-1
CDR3: CASCRPGLIVAFF

V: TRBV21-1
J: TRBJ2-7
CDR3: CASSKGCRPIPRDEQYF

V: TRBV6-5
J: TRBJ1-2
CDR3: CASSDQPGSAGYTF

V: TRBV7-2
J: TRBJ1-4
CDR3: CASSWGGVEKLFF

V: TRBV9
J: TRBJ2-2
CDR3: CASSASLPNTGELFF

V: TRBV14
J: TRBJ2-1
CDR3: CASSQNSREQFF

V: TRBV19
J: TRBJ1-2
CDR3: CASSPRDRSTEGYTF

V: TRBV5-1
J: TRBJ2-5
CDR3: CASSLSGTQETQYF

V: TRBV6-5
J: TRBJ1-2
CDR3: CASNSPLPPYGYTF

V: TRBV6-5
J: TRBJ1-6
CDR3: CASQSRPRGNSPLHF

V: TRBV15
J: TRBJ2-1
CDR3: CATSRTALVAETYNEQFF

V: TRBV4-2
J: TRBJ1-2
CDR3: CASSQVAGQGEPGYTF

V: TRBV5-4
J: TRBJ1-2
CDR3: CASSRQQEGTGYTF

V: TRBV5-1
J: TRBJ1-1
CDR3: CASTRERQNTEAFF

V: TRBV5-1
J: TRBJ1-2
CDR3: CASSLAPGQGDYGYTF

V: TRBV12-3/TRBV12-4
J: TRBJ2-3
CDR3: CASSLEGPGRF

V: TRBV28
J: TRBJ1-5
CDR3: CASRLGQDYQPQHF

V: TRBV5-1
J: TRBJ2-2
CDR3: CASSLSGATGELFF

V: TRBV11-2
J: TRBJ1-1
CDR3: CASSRYDQGEAFF

V: TRBV7-3
J: TRBJ2-7
CDR3: CASSPSGGPRGEQYF

V: TRBV11-2
J: TRBJ2-7
CDR3: CASSARDSGSSYEQYF

V: TRBV7-2
J: TRBJ1-2
CDR3: CASSLSSESYGYTF

V: TRBV5-1
J: TRBJ1-1
CDR3: CASSSGNLRPAEAFF

V: TRBV27
J: TRBJ1-5
CDR3: CASSLSGTAGPQHF

V: TRBV28
J: TRBJ1-5
CDR3: CASSFGQPNQPQHF

V: TRBV10-3
J: TRBJ2-7
CDR3: CAISESNSPYEQYF

V: TRBV6-5
J: TRBJ1-4
CDR3: CASRRQPNEKLFF

V: TRBV6-5
J: TRBJ2-1
CDR3: CASSMGLAGDEQFF

V: TRBV7-9
J: TRBJ2-5
CDR3: CASSFQRGRLADQETQYF

V: TRBV4-3
J: TRBJ2-3
CDR3: CASSPGGTSTDTQYF

V: TRBV19
J: TRBJ1-2
CDR3: CASSIDRTGYGYTF

V: TRBV12-5
J: TRBJ2-5
CDR3: CASGTSTTPWTQYF

V: TRBV16
J: TRBJ2-1
CDR3: CASSQSRGMNEQFF

V: TRBV7-2
J: TRBJ1-2
CDR3: CASSLPSRLNYGYTF

V: TRBV29-1
J: TRBJ2-5
CDR3: CSVEQLAGEDLETQYF

V: TRBV4-3
J: TRBJ1-4
CDR3: CASSRRVEEKLFF

V: TRBV5-1
J: TRBJ2-3
CDR3: CASSLAGHPTDTQYF

V: TRBV4-3
J: TRBJ2-2
CDR3: CASSQDGQSGELFF

V: TRBV3-1/TRBV3-2
J: TRBJ1-6
CDR3: CASSQEQGPNSPLHF

V: TRBV30
J: TRBJ1-5
CDR3: CAWSAGGDQPQHF

V: TRBV7-8
J: TRBJ2-3
CDR3: CASSPRLAGGLSGTQYF

V: TRBV6-6
J: TRBJ1-5
CDR3: CASSRTGVDQPQHF

V: TRBV7-6
J: TRBJ2-7
CDR3: CASSLGAGGGYEQYF

V: TRBV11-2
J: TRBJ2-2
CDR3: CASSQTRETGELFF

V: TRBV7-9
J: TRBJ1-1
CDR3: CASSKGVVNTEAFF